The entry below describes one T cell receptor beta chain. Its antigen is not known. This sample is part of a study of cytomegalovirus exposure and HLA in healthy donors. The wider study: Around 78 million unique TCR sequences came from HLA-typed donors in an early release. Broader study findings: When analyzed later, the rates of TCR association showed variation by HLA locus, with DRB1 the most and HLA-C the fewest.

PCR used 60 Vbeta primers and 13 Jbeta primers. Data came from immunoSEQ multiplex PCR; TCRdb stores just in-frame clones and leaves some out. The table has about 190,000 clones, over 75% seen once. Germline V gives CDR1 SGHRS, CDR2 YFSETQ. The CDR3 sequence is 13 residues long. V was cut by 0 bases and J by 10 bases, with 10 bases left in between. The chain recombines TRBV5-1 with TRBJ2-2; unclear D gene. The TCR comes from a man between 18 and 29 years old in good health and CMV-seronegative. Material: PBMCs. The CDR3 is CASSLVVSEELFF. The DNA of the CDR3 is TGCGCCAGCAGCTTGGTTGTATCAGAGGAGCTGTTTTTT.